What follows are 10 T cell receptor beta chains derived from one specimen sequenced in a study of T cell responses to AZD1222 COVID-19 vaccine. Some clones are missing from TCRdb's copy, which holds only in-frame ones; the method was immunoSEQ multiplex PCR. This table has 130,000 or so clones, roughly 90% appearing once. Sequences were derived from peripheral blood, sampled 28 days after the second AZD1222 dose. All receptors derive from an adult who received the AZD1222 COVID-19 vaccine.

V and J are TRBV3-1 (or the pseudogene TRBV3-2) and TRBJ2-7; D remains unclear. The CDR3 is 14 amino acids. CDR1 is LGHDT, CDR2 YNNKEL, per germline (reference sequence). Trimming took 2 bases from V and 7 from J, leaving 15 bases between them. The CDR3 here is CASSQRLGWREQYF. The CDR3 DNA reads TGTGCCAGCAGCCAACGGTTGGGATGGCGGGAGCAGTACTTC.

V usage is TRBV9 and J usage is TRBJ1-4, with a weak D call TRBD1 (5 bases). Germline values: CDR1 SGDLS, CDR2 YYNGEE. The V end was cut by 2 bases, the J end by 3 bases, with 11 bases between. This CDR3 is built from 15 residues. CDR3 in amino acids: CASSVSGTANEKLFF. Written as DNA, the CDR3 is TGTGCCAGCAGCGTCTCCGGGACGGCTAATGAAAAACTGTTTTTT.

The chain uses TRBV2 and TRBJ2-3; the match to TRBD1 covers 9 bases. There are 16 residues in the CDR3. CDR1 and CDR2 (germline): SNHLY, FYNNEI. Trimming took 5 bases from V and 5 from J; bases not matched to a gene: 11. The CDR3 nucleotides are TGTGCCAGCAGTCGGAGGACAGGGGCCTCGGAAGATACGCAGTATTTT. It specifies CASSRRTGASEDTQYF.

The rearrangement joins TRBV15 to TRBJ1-5; a weak D match, TRBD1 (6 bases). V lost 5 bases to trimming and J lost 3 bases, with 11 bases between them. This CDR3 has 14 residues. Germline lookup yields CDR1 LNHNV and CDR2 YYDKDF (reference sequence). The DNA of the CDR3 is TGTGCCACCAGCCCATGGGGGCCCAATCAGCCCCAGCATTTT. Encoded protein: CATSPWGPNQPQHF.

The chain uses TRBV5-1 and TRBJ2-5, with 12 positions matching TRBD1. The CDR3 loop spans 19 amino acids. The germline CDR1 and CDR2 sequences are SGHRS and YFSETQ. Trimming at V came to 2 bases and at J to 4 bases, leaving 15 bases not matched to a gene. The DNA for the CDR3 is TGCGCCAGCAGCTTTACACCCGGGACAGGGGGCCTCGGAGTAGAGACCCAGTACTTC. Its translation is CASSFTPGTGGLGVETQYF.

The gene calls are TRBV27 and TRBJ1-4, with a possible D match to TRBD1 (5 bases). The V end was cut by 5 bases, the J end by 5 bases, with 12 bases between. The CDR3 contains 14 residues. The germline gives CDR1 MNHEY, CDR2 SMNVEV (reference sequence). As DNA, the CDR3 is TGTGCCAGCAGTCGGGACCTGGGAAATGAAAAACTGTTTTTT. This codes for CASSRDLGNEKLFF. Together with reference TRBV27 and TRBJ1-4, the CDR3 gives the full variable domain: EAQVTQNPRYLITVTGKKLTVTCSQNMNHEYMSWYRQDPGLGLRQIYYSMNVEVTDKGDVPEGYKVSRKEKRNFPLILESPSPNQTSLYFCASSRDLGNEKLFFGSGTQLSVL.

The CDR3 DNA sequence: TGTGCCAGTAGTAGCCTGCGACAGGGGGAGAATTCACCCCTCCACTTT. This gives the protein CASSSLRQGENSPLHF. The chain links TRBV19 to TRBJ1-6, with 9 bases lining up with TRBD1. Germline assignment: CDR1 LNHDA and CDR2 SQIVND (reference sequence). The ends lost 4 bases at V and 7 bases at J; junction bases unmatched: 8. CDR3 length: 16 residues.

The chain carries TRBV10-2 and TRBJ2-5; D possibly uses TRBD1 or TRBD2 (6 bases each). The CDR3 is 13 amino acids. CDR1 WSHSY and CDR2 SAAADI come from the germline V gene. The V end was cut by 5 bases, the J end by 4 bases, with 11 bases between. The CDR3 region is CASSLGGRETQYF. The CDR3 region has the DNA TGCGCCAGCAGTCTGGGGGGCCGAGAGACCCAGTACTTC.

This rearrangement joins TRBV2 to TRBJ2-5; TRBD2 aligns across 8 bases. Germline trimming cut 8 bases from V and 2 bases from J; bases unmatched to any gene: 13. Germline lookup yields CDR1 SNHLY and CDR2 FYNNEI. The CDR3 totals 16 residues. CDR3 loop: CASLRPTSGGQETQYF. In nucleotides, the CDR3 is TGTGCCAGCCTGAGACCCACCAGCGGGGGACAAGAGACCCAGTACTTC.

J is TRBJ1-5 and V is TRBV2, with TRBD1 as a possible D gene (6 bases). Germline CDR1 and CDR2: SNHLY and FYNNEI. CDR3 length: 15 amino acids. V lost 4 bases to trimming and J lost 4 bases, with 14 bases between them. The CDR3 spells CASSARGRRNQPQHF. DNA for the CDR3: TGTGCCAGCAGTGCGCGGGGGCGTCGGAATCAGCCCCAGCATTTT.